Shown below are 25 T cell receptor beta chains from a single sample sequenced in a study of blood T cell repertoires in COVID-19. TCRdb keeps only in-frame clones here, not all; method: immunoSEQ multiplex PCR. In the table there are more than 200,000 clones, approximately 78% of which are singletons. The sample taken for sequencing was peripheral blood. These receptors were taken from a woman of 80 years or more with acute or convalescent COVID-19.

The chain couples TRBV19 to TRBJ1-4; the D is unclear. The CDR3 is made up of 16 amino acids. The V gene lost 3 bases and the J gene lost 0 bases, with 11 bases spanning the gap. Germline V lookup: CDR1 LNHDA, CDR2 SQIVND (reference sequence). The CDR3 is CASSIRRSTTNEKLFF. DNA for the CDR3: TGTGCCAGTAGTATCCGCCGCAGTACAACTAATGAAAAACTGTTTTTT.

The rearrangement joins TRBV7-9 to TRBJ1-1, with D perhaps TRBD1 (5 bases). There are 13 residues in the CDR3. Germline CDR1 is SEHNR and CDR2 is FQNEAQ (reference sequence). Between the trimmed V and J ends, which lost 5 bases and 0 bases, there was a span of 7 bases. The CDR3 DNA reads TGTGCCAGCAGCCGACAGTTGAACACTGAAGCTTTCTTT. It is translated as CASSRQLNTEAFF.

J is TRBJ2-5 and V is TRBV6-6, with 9 bases lining up with TRBD2. V dropped 5 bases and J dropped 1; count of bases not matched to a gene: 11. This CDR3 region has 17 residues. Looked up from germline, CDR1 is MNHNY and CDR2 is SVGAGI (reference sequence). CDR3 coding DNA: TGTGCCAGCAGTCCACCACCCAAGACTAGCGGCCAAGAGACCCAGTACTTC. This codes for CASSPPPKTSGQETQYF.

DNA for the CDR3: TGTGCCAGCAGCTTACAGGGGGCGGTCAACACCGGGGAGCTGTTTTTT. Translation: CASSLQGAVNTGELFF. This chain joins TRBV11-3 and TRBJ2-2; the match to TRBD1 covers 8 bases. The CDR3 contains 16 residues. Germline CDR1 SGHNT, CDR2 YENEEA. The ends lost 2 bases at V and 2 bases at J; junction bases unmatched: 4.

The V and J genes are TRBV5-6 and TRBJ2-7; tentative D call: TRBD2 (5 bases). Trimming stripped 0 bases from V and 9 bases from J, with 13 bases between. This CDR3 comprises 13 residues. Germline lookup yields CDR1 SGHDT and CDR2 YYEEEE. In DNA form, the CDR3 reads TGTGCCAGCAGCTTGGACACGGACTCCTTGCAGTACTTC. As protein: CASSLDTDSLQYF.

CDR3 region: CASSGNAATNEKLFF. CDR3 DNA: TGTGCCAGCAGTGGAAATGCGGCAACTAATGAAAAACTGTTTTTT. V is TRBV2 and J is TRBJ1-4; no reliable D call. V was cut by 4 bases and J by 0 bases, with 9 bases left in between. Germline V gives CDR1 SNHLY, CDR2 FYNNEI. The CDR3 runs to 15 residues.

This sequence joins TRBV28 and TRBJ2-2; TRBD1 matches 7 bases. The CDR3 is 14 residues long. The V and J ends lost 9 bases and 4 bases, in that order; junction bases with no gene match: 8. CDR1 and CDR2 from the germline V gene are MDHEN and SYDVKM. Written as DNA, the CDR3 is TGTGCCAGTTTGGGACAGTGGATCACCGGGGAGCTGTTTTTT. This gives the protein CASLGQWITGELFF.

V and J are TRBV18 and TRBJ1-5; 7 bases are shared with TRBD1. The V and J ends lost 2 bases and 4 bases, in that order; junction bases with no gene match: 5. The CDR3 contains 15 residues. CDR1 is KGHSH and CDR2 is LQKENI in the germline V gene. CDR3 nucleotides: TGTGCCAGCTCACCAGCAGGGGGTCTTAATCAGCCCCAGCATTTT. This sequence encodes CASSPAGGLNQPQHF.

V and J are TRBV10-2 and TRBJ2-7; 7 bases align to TRBD2. The germline gives CDR1 WSHSY, CDR2 SAAADI. V lost 2 bases to trimming and J lost 4 bases; unmatched junction nucleotides: 8. The CDR3 runs 15 residues. As DNA, the CDR3 is TGCGCCAGCAGTGAGCAGGAGGCGGGAGCTTACGAGCAGTACTTC. Protein: CASSEQEAGAYEQYF.

The chain employs TRBV30 and TRBJ1-4; D remains ambiguous. The ends were cut back, 8 bases at V and 0 bases at J, with 13 bases in the middle. Germline assignment: CDR1 GTSNPN and CDR2 SVGIG (reference sequence). CDR3 length equals 14 residues. CDR3 sequence (DNA): TGTGCCACATCGGTAACAGCAACTAATGAAAAACTGTTTTTT. It yields the protein CATSVTATNEKLFF.

The rearrangement uses TRBV12-3 or TRBV12-4 and TRBJ1-2, with D maybe TRBD1 (5 bases). The V end lost 7 bases, the J end lost 8 bases, and 17 bases lay between the germline ends. There are 13 residues in the CDR3. CDR3 in amino acids: CASTWGGMRGYTF. As DNA, the CDR3 is TGTGCCAGCACCTGGGGGGGAATGCGGGGCTACACCTTC.

This sequence joins TRBV29-1 and TRBJ1-4; D is perhaps TRBD1 (5 bases). The germline V and J ends were trimmed by 7 bases and 6 bases, with 12 bases remaining between them. CDR1 is SQVTM, CDR2 ANQGSEA, per germline. CDR3 length: 12 amino acids. This chain's CDR3 is CSGGEQDEKLFF. CDR3 nucleotides: TGCAGCGGGGGGGAGCAAGATGAAAAACTGTTTTTT.

The genes are TRBV28 and TRBJ1-5; D is perhaps TRBD1 (5 bases). Germline V CDR1 and CDR2: MDHEN, SYDVKM. With 3 bases removed from V and 4 bases from J, the gap between germline ends came to 13 bases. The CDR3 length is 15 residues. The CDR3 sequence is CASSFSGYGNQPQHF. DNA of the CDR3: TGTGCCAGCAGTTTTTCAGGGTATGGAAATCAGCCCCAGCATTTT.

The J gene is TRBJ1-6, the V gene TRBV28; D is possibly TRBD1 (5 bases). Trimming removed 3 bases at V and 5 bases at J, with 20 bases between. Per germline, CDR1 MDHEN and CDR2 SYDVKM. The CDR3 contains 18 residues. The CDR3 DNA reads as TGTGCCAGCAGTTTTTTGTGGGGCATTCTTCCAAATAATTCACCCCTCCACTTT. Its translation: CASSFLWGILPNNSPLHF.

The genes are TRBV6-2 or TRBV6-3 and TRBJ2-2; 7 bases line up with TRBD2. The junction had 9 bases not matched to a gene; V was cut back by 5 bases and J by 3 bases. The CDR3 has 16 amino acids. Germline lookup yields CDR1 MNHEY and CDR2 SVGEGT. The CDR3 here is CASSPPGGRHTGELFF. Written as DNA, the CDR3 is TGTGCCAGCAGTCCCCCCGGCGGGAGACACACCGGGGAGCTGTTTTTT.

J is TRBJ1-2 and V is TRBV6-5; 7 bases map to TRBD1. After removal of 4 bases from V and 4 bases from J, the junction contained 9 bases not matched to a gene. The germline CDR1 and CDR2 sequences are MNHEY and SVGAGI. The CDR3 spans 15 residues. The CDR3 spells CASSFTGTETYGYTF. CDR3 in DNA: TGTGCCAGCAGTTTCACCGGGACAGAGACCTATGGCTACACCTTC.

The CDR3 reads CASSADSLLETQYF. The DNA of the CDR3 is TGTGCCAGCAGCGCCGACAGCCTCCTAGAGACCCAGTACTTC. This rearrangement joins TRBV7-2 to TRBJ2-5; perhaps TRBD1 as D (5 bases). Germline V gene lookup returns CDR1 SGHTA and CDR2 FQGNSA. The V gene lost 5 bases and the J gene lost 4 bases, with 14 bases spanning the gap. The CDR3 runs to 14 residues.

V is TRBV9 and J is TRBJ1-4, with unresolved D. Germline loops: CDR1 SGDLS, CDR2 YYNGEE. CDR3 length: 14 amino acids. The V end lost 0 bases, the J end lost 2 bases, and 5 bases lay between the germline ends. CDR3 bases: TGTGCCAGCAGCGTAGCCCAGACTAATGAAAAACTGTTTTTT. Translation: CASSVAQTNEKLFF.

This sequence joins TRBV7-6 and TRBJ1-3; tentatively, D is TRBD1 (5 bases). The V end was cut by 1 base, the J end by 1 base, with 8 bases between. Germline CDR1 is SGHVS and CDR2 is FNYEAQ. The CDR3 spans 15 residues. The CDR3, as DNA: TGTGCCAGCAGCTTAGGGGGGGGTTCTGGAAACACCATATATTTT. It is translated as CASSLGGGSGNTIYF.

The V and J genes are TRBV4-3 and TRBJ1-3; D ambiguous. Germline V gives CDR1 LGHNA, CDR2 YSLEER. This CDR3 contains 17 residues. V was clipped by 0 bases and J by 5 bases, with 17 bases between them. The chain's CDR3 is CASSQELFGGTRNTIYF. The CDR3 DNA is TGCGCCAGCAGCCAAGAGTTGTTTGGCGGAACTAGAAACACCATATATTTT.

A single count supports this clone. J is TRBJ1-6 and V is TRBV28; 8 bases are a match to TRBD1. Germline CDR1 and CDR2: MDHEN and SYDVKM. The V gene end was trimmed by 3 bases and the J gene end by 7 bases; junction bases not matched to a gene: 11. The CDR3 sequence is 17 residues long. The CDR3 here is CASSLPEDRVGNSPLHF. As DNA, the CDR3 is TGTGCCAGCAGTTTGCCGGAGGACAGGGTGGGGAATTCACCCCTCCACTTT.

This clone has just a few counts. This chain uses TRBV28 with TRBJ1-1; no definite D call. The V end was cut by 5 bases, the J end by 1 base, with 14 bases between. The CDR3 spans 15 residues. Germline CDR1 is MDHEN and CDR2 is SYDVKM. CDR3 DNA sequence: TGTGCCAGCAGTGTTCTCACAGCGGGGAACACTGAAGCTTTCTTT. It encodes CASSVLTAGNTEAFF.

V is TRBV10-3 and J is TRBJ1-6; TRBD1 agrees at 7 bases. Trimming at V came to 8 bases and at J to 5 bases, leaving 3 bases not matched to a gene. This CDR3 has 13 amino acids. Germline CDR1 reads ENHRY; CDR2 reads SYGVKD. The CDR3, as DNA: TGTGCCATCTCGGGGACAGATAATTCACCCCTCCACTTT. Its translation is CAISGTDNSPLHF.

The V call is TRBV19, the J call TRBJ2-5, with 8 bases lining up with TRBD1. Germline V gene sequence: CDR1 LNHDA, CDR2 SQIVND (reference sequence). The CDR3 consists of 14 residues. Unmatched junction bases numbered 5, after V lost 3 bases and J lost 5 bases. CDR3 amino acids: CASSIRDRRETQYF. Here the CDR3 DNA reads TGTGCCAGTAGTATCCGGGACAGGCGGGAGACCCAGTACTTC.

V is TRBV5-4 and J is TRBJ2-3, with 16 bases fitting TRBD2. This CDR3 comprises 18 residues. Germline CDR1 reads SGHNT; CDR2 reads YYREEE (reference sequence). V was clipped by 4 bases and J by 3 bases; unmatched bases: 8. The CDR3 loop reads CASSPGLAGGPNTDTQYF. In DNA form, the CDR3 reads TGTGCCAGCAGCCCGGGACTAGCGGGAGGGCCGAATACAGATACGCAGTATTTT.